Listed below are T cell receptor beta chains from one sample, sequenced in a study of long-term antiretroviral therapy in people with HIV. Profiling relied on immunoSEQ multiplex PCR, and the TCRdb table lists in-frame clones only, not all of them. The sample lists under 30,000 clones, 81% occurring once. Sequenced here: unsorted PBMCs, sampled 4.4 years after starting antiretroviral therapy. The source is a man aged 25-40 years with HIV. Each CDR3 is given with its conserved first and last residue. D genes are given only for firm matches. Clone size is shown for a subset of rows, as once, few, many or a class of expanded clone.

>NA|TRBJ1-2|TRBV21-1|NA
TGTGCCAGCAGCAAAAGGGCCTCACCGGGACAGGGAGACTATGGCTACACCTTC
CASSKRASPGQGDYGYTF
>TRBD1|TRBJ2-1|TRBV14|NA
TGTGCCAGCAGCCAAGTACTTGCGACAGGGTGGTTCTTC
CASSQVLATGWFF
>TRBD1|TRBJ2-1|TRBV27|NA
TGTGCCAGCAGTCGCCTTCATGCGGGACAGGTCTACAATGAGCAGTTCTTC
CASSRLHAGQVYNEQFF
>TRBD1|TRBJ2-7|TRBV15|once
TGTGCCACCAGCATCGGGACAGGAGGGGACGAGCAGTACTTC
CATSIGTGGDEQYF
>NA|TRBJ1-1|TRBV25-1|NA
TGTGCCAGCACGGGCAGGGGTTGGGCTGAAGCTTTCTTT
CASTGRGWAEAFF
>TRBD1|TRBJ1-5|TRBV13|NA
TGTGCCAGCAGCTTGGGACAGTCGAATCAGCCCCAGCATTTT
CASSLGQSNQPQHF
>NA|TRBJ1-2|TRBV12-5|few
TGTGCTAGTGCCGCGACAGGTTTCTATGGCTACACCTTC
CASAATGFYGYTF
>TRBD1|TRBJ1-5|TRBV27|NA
TGTGCCAGCAGTGGGTGGGACAGGAGGTTTAGCAATCAGCCCCAGCATTTT
CASSGWDRRFSNQPQHF
>NA|TRBJ2-7|TRBV10-3|NA
TGTGCCATCGGTGGAGGCTACGAGCAGTACTTC
CAIGGGYEQYF
>NA|TRBJ1-2|TRBV5-1|NA
TGCGCCAGCACCGAAAAACAGGGAAACTCTGGCTACACCTTC
CASTEKQGNSGYTF
>NA|TRBJ1-1|TRBV11-2|once
TGTGCCAGCTTGCCCGGACGCTTCGGGACTGAAGCTTTCTTT
CASLPGRFGTEAFF
>NA|TRBJ2-5|TRBV18|once
TGTGCCAGCTCACCACGGAGGTCGGCGGGCCAAGAGACCCAGTACTTC
CASSPRRSAGQETQYF
>NA|TRBJ1-1|TRBV9|NA
TGTGCCAGCAGCGTAGTACCGGAGATGAACACTGAAGCTTTCTTT
CASSVVPEMNTEAFF
>TRBD2|TRBJ2-3|TRBV27|NA
TGTGCCAGCAGTTTATTCAGCGGGAGTGGCACAGATACGCAGTATTTT
CASSLFSGSGTDTQYF
>NA|TRBJ1-5|TRBV7-8|NA
TGTGCCAGCAGCTCCTATCCCCCACGGGACGAGATGCCCCAGCATTTT
CASSSYPPRDEMPQHF
>NA|TRBJ2-1|TRBV7-9|NA
TGTGCCAGCAGCGTTAGCGGTAGCTCCTACAATGAGCAGTTCTTC
CASSVSGSSYNEQFF
>NA|TRBJ1-1|TRBV4-1|NA
TGCGCCAGCAGCCCACGGAGGGAGGCTATGAACACTGAAGCTTTCTTT
CASSPRREAMNTEAFF
>NA|TRBJ1-5|TRBV19|NA
TGTGCCAGTAGTATAGACCAAGAGGGGGTCGGCCAGCCCCAGCATTTT
CASSIDQEGVGQPQHF
>TRBD2|TRBJ2-1|TRBV9|NA
TGTGCCAGCAGCGACGGGACTAGCGGGAGTAGTCGGTGGGGGAATGAGCAGTTCTTC
CASSDGTSGSSRWGNEQFF
>NA|TRBJ2-7|TRBV6-1|NA
TGTGCCAGCACGGAGGGGGAGGCTACAACCTACGAGCAGTACTTC
CASTEGEATTYEQYF
>TRBD1|TRBJ1-6|TRBV19|NA
TGTGCCGGCAAAGAGAGGGGGCGAGGTAGGCCACCCCTCCACTTT
CAGKERGRGRPPLHF
>TRBD2|TRBJ2-1|TRBV9|NA
TGTGCCAGCAGCGTAGGGACTAGCGGGGGGGGTTCGCTCCGTGAGCAGTTCTTC
CASSVGTSGGGSLREQFF
>NA|TRBJ2-7|TRBV7-9|few
TGTGCCAGCAGCTTAGAAACTGGGAGCCCCTACGCGCAGTACTTC
CASSLETGSPYAQYF
>NA|TRBJ2-1|TRBV5-4|NA
TGTGCCAGCAGTATGTTTAATTCTATTCCAAGAGGGTTCTTC
CASSMFNSIPRGFF
>NA|TRBJ1-5|TRBV19|NA
TGTGCCAGTAGTATAGGGAGGCGGATTACCAATCAGCCCCAGCATTTT
CASSIGRRITNQPQHF
>TRBD1|TRBJ2-7|TRBV5-1|NA
TGCGCCAGCAGCTTGGGGACAGGGGCCACCTACGAGCAGTACTTC
CASSLGTGATYEQYF
>TRBD1|TRBJ1-1|TRBV19|NA
TGTGCCAGTCTCAGGGGGTATCTGACTGAAGCTTTCTTT
CASLRGYLTEAFF
>TRBD1|TRBJ1-2|TRBV14|NA
TGTGCCAGCAGCAAGGGACAGCGCATCTTTTATGGCTACACCTTC
CASSKGQRIFYGYTF
>TRBD2|TRBJ2-1|TRBV4-1|NA
TGCGCCAGCAGCCGGGTAGCGGGAGGGCCCTCCAATGAGCAGTTCTTC
CASSRVAGGPSNEQFF
>NA|TRBJ1-1|TRBV15|NA
TGTGCCACCAGCTCCCAGGGCCCCACTGAAGCTTTCTTT
CATSSQGPTEAFF
>TRBD2|TRBJ2-1|TRBV7-2|NA
TGTGCCAGCAGCTGGATTGATTCCGGGACTAGCGGTTTCAATGAGCAGTTCTTC
CASSWIDSGTSGFNEQFF
>NA|TRBJ1-1|TRBV5-1|few
TGCGCCAGCAGCTTGGAGGCAGGGCCGGGCACTGAAGCTTTCTTT
CASSLEAGPGTEAFF
>NA|TRBJ1-2|TRBV15|NA
TGTGCCACCAGCAGAGTAGGGACGGACTATGGCTACACCTTC
CATSRVGTDYGYTF
>NA|TRBJ1-1|TRBV5-1|NA
TGCGCCAGCAGCAAGAAAGGGGCGGGGGCCATGAACACTGAAGCTTTCTTT
CASSKKGAGAMNTEAFF
>TRBD1|TRBJ1-1|TRBV6-4|NA
TGTGCCAGTCGCGCCAAGGGGGCATTGAACACTGAAGCTTTCTTT
CASRAKGALNTEAFF
>NA|TRBJ1-1|TRBV5-6|NA
TGTGCCAGCAGCTTGGAAGGAGCCCTTCCCGGGGGCACTGAAGCTTTCTTT
CASSLEGALPGGTEAFF
>NA|TRBJ1-1|TRBV12-5|NA
TGTGCTAGTGGTTTCCCTGGACAGCGTAGCTTGAACACTGAAGCTTTCTTT
CASGFPGQRSLNTEAFF
>NA|TRBJ2-7|TRBV10-3|NA
TGTGCCATCAGTGCTATTAGTGCCTACGAGCAGTACTTC
CAISAISAYEQYF
>TRBD1|TRBJ1-2|TRBV7-2|NA
TGTGCCAGCACCCCGGGACAGGGTGTGGGCTACACCTTC
CASTPGQGVGYTF
>TRBD1|TRBJ2-7|TRBV19|NA
TGTGCCAGTAGTATGGATTCCGGCAGGGGGATCTACGAGCAGTACTTC
CASSMDSGRGIYEQYF
>NA|TRBJ2-7|TRBV13|NA
TGTGCCAGCAGCCCCAAGTCTTTGGCAGGAATGATCTACGAGCAGTACTTC
CASSPKSLAGMIYEQYF
>NA|TRBJ1-2|TRBV15|NA
TGTGCCACCAGCAGAAGCCAGAACTATGGCTACACCTTC
CATSRSQNYGYTF
>NA|TRBJ1-1|TRBV7-6|NA
TGTGCCAGCAGCTTACGTGGGGCGGGGAACACTGAAGCTTTCTTT
CASSLRGAGNTEAFF
>TRBD1|TRBJ2-3|TRBV4-2|NA
TGTGCCAGCAGCCAGGAGGGACAGGGTGTGAGAGATACGCAGTATTTT
CASSQEGQGVRDTQYF
>NA|TRBJ2-7|TRBV19|NA
TGTGCCAGTGGGGCTCCCTACGAGCAGTACTTC
CASGAPYEQYF
>NA|TRBJ1-1|TRBV2|NA
TGTGCCAGCAGTGGATCCGCCCAGAACACTGAAGCTTTCTTT
CASSGSAQNTEAFF
>NA|TRBJ2-7|TRBV9|NA
TGTGCCAGCAGCCCCCGACAGAGCTCCTACGAGCAGTACTTC
CASSPRQSSYEQYF
>TRBD1|TRBJ2-7|TRBV7-9|NA
TGTGCCAGCAGCCCCCAGGACAGGGGAGCGTACGAGCAGTACTTC
CASSPQDRGAYEQYF
>TRBD2|TRBJ2-1|TRBV18|NA
TGTGCCAGCTCACCAGGGGGGGTCTACAATGAGCAGTTCTTC
CASSPGGVYNEQFF
>NA|TRBJ1-1|TRBV29-1|NA
TGCAGCGTTAAAGTAGGAGGGAGCACTGAAGCTTTCTTT
CSVKVGGSTEAFF
>NA|TRBJ1-2|TRBV10-1|few
TGCGCCAGCAGTGAGAACAGCTTCTATGGCTACACCTTC
CASSENSFYGYTF